Listed here are 20 T cell receptor beta chains from one sample, sequenced in a study of regulatory T cells in long-lasting Graves disease. The sample's time point: newly diagnosed GD, antithyroid drugs for less than 3 months. The TCR library was made from RNA extracted from PBMCs. Relying on iRepertoire HTBI primers and Arm-PCR of CDR3 regions, the team built TCR beta libraries. TCRdb re-derived calls from the multiplex PCR reads in MiXCR, one entry per CDR3 protein. Here the sample spans hundreds of thousands of distinct CDR3 sequences, 15% to 20% being singletons. These data were likewise used in another study, on T cells in Graves' hyperthyroidism and ophthalmopathy.

Here the sequenced sample was peripheral blood mononuclear cells (PBMCs), taken at new diagnosis, from a patient treated with antithyroid drugs. These receptor sequences come from a woman in her twenties or thirties with Graves disease.

A note on this clonotype: Given a much more abundant clone one base away, this may be a read error. The chain employs TRBV20-1 and TRBJ2-3; TRBD2 might be the D (5 bases). With 6 bases removed from V and 0 bases from J, the gap between germline ends came to 19 bases. The CDR3 runs 16 residues. Germline CDR1 DFQATT, CDR2 SNEGSKA (reference sequence). The CDR3 sequence is CSAAVGRGLSTDTQYF. CDR3 nucleotide sequence: TGCAGTGCCGCCGTAGGGAGAGGTTTAAGCACAGATACGCAGTATTTT.

This clonotype has at least ten counts. The chain recombines TRBV29-1 with TRBJ1-1; the D gene is possibly TRBD1 (6 bases). The germline V gene has CDR1 SQVTM and CDR2 ANQGSEA. The V end was cut by 3 bases, the J end by 0 bases, with 11 bases between. The CDR3 is made up of 14 amino acids. The CDR3 loop reads CSVDSTGMNTEAFF. The CDR3 DNA is TGCAGCGTTGATTCGACAGGAATGAACACTGAAGCTTTCTTT. The full variable domain, completed using reference TRBV29-1 and TRBJ1-1, is SAVISQKPSRDICQRGTSLTIQCQVDSQVTMMFWYRQQPGQSLTLIATANQGSEATYESGFVIDKFPISRPNLTFSTLTVSNMSPEDSSIYLCSVDSTGMNTEAFFGQGTRLTVV.

Comment on this clonotype: Given a much more abundant clone one base away, this may be a read error. This chain links TRBV24-1 with TRBJ1-1, with unresolved D. CDR1 is KGHDR, CDR2 SFDVKD, per germline. Trimming stripped 9 bases from V and 1 base from J, with 11 bases between. This CDR3 has 13 amino acids. The CDR3 DNA reads as TGTGCCACCGCAAGGGCTTCGAACACTGAAGCTTTCTTT. Translated: CATARASNTEAFF.

Note on this clonotype: At one boundary the junction diverges from the germline segment, which might be a read error. V is TRBV5-1 and J is TRBJ2-6; D unclear. Per the germline V gene, CDR1 is SGHRS and CDR2 is YFSETQ. The CDR3 has 15 amino acids. The CDR3 protein is CASSLTLSGANVLTF. In DNA form, the CDR3 reads TGTGCCAGCAGCTTGACCCTCTCTGGGGCCAACGTCCTGACTTTC.

This clonotype was counted at least ten times. The chain couples TRBV20-1 to TRBJ2-1, with a tentative D call TRBD2 (7 bases). Germline V gives CDR1 DFQATT, CDR2 SNEGSKA (reference sequence). CDR3 length: 14 residues. Between the trimmed V and J ends, which lost 4 bases and 8 bases, there was a span of 18 bases. The CDR3 DNA reads as TGCAGTGCTATGGGGGGGGTTGGGGGCGATGAGCAGTTCTTC. It yields the protein CSAMGGVGGDEQFF.

The chain couples TRBV6-5 to TRBJ1-4; D ambiguous. Germline V gene data show CDR1 as MNHEY and CDR2 as SVGAGI. This CDR3 comprises 16 residues. Trimming left V 4 bases short and J 3 bases short, with 15 bases between. The CDR3 region has the DNA TGTGCCAGCAGTTTAAATCCCGGGCCCGCTAATGAAAAACTGTTTTTT. The encoded protein is CASSLNPGPANEKLFF.

This clonotype was counted many times. The V call is TRBV28, the J call TRBJ1-3, with D tentatively TRBD1 (6 bases). The CDR3 has 14 amino acids. Germline CDR1 and CDR2: MDHEN and SYDVKM. V was trimmed by 7 bases and J by 2 bases, leaving 12 bases between them. The CDR3 loop is CASKGGQPGNTIYF. The CDR3 nucleotides are TGTGCCAGCAAGGGGGGTCAACCTGGAAACACCATATATTTT.

This clonotype has ten or more counts. The V call is TRBV5-6, the J call TRBJ2-1; TRBD1 aligns across 7 bases. The CDR3 spans 14 residues. Trimming took 1 base from V and 4 from J; bases not matched to a gene: 2. Germline values: CDR1 SGHDT, CDR2 YYEEEE. The CDR3 sequence: CASSLQDRYNEQFF. CDR3 DNA sequence: TGTGCCAGCAGCTTGCAGGACAGGTACAATGAGCAGTTCTTC. The variable domain in full, with the rest retrieved from reference TRBV5-6 and TRBJ2-1, is DAGVTQSPTHLIKTRGQQVTLRCSPKSGHDTVSWYQQALGQGPQFIFQYYEEEERQRGNFPDRFSGHQFPNYSSELNVNALLLGDSALYLCASSLQDRYNEQFFGPGTRLTVL.

This clonotype was recorded at least ten times. The rearrangement joins TRBV2 to TRBJ1-4, with TRBD1 matching over 8 bases. CDR3 length equals 14 residues. V trimming: 1 base; J trimming: 7 bases; junction bases outside the gene matches: 2. CDR1 and CDR2 from the germline V gene are SNHLY and FYNNEI. As DNA, the CDR3 is TGTGCCAGCAGTGAAGTGGACAGGGTTGAAAAACTGTTTTTT. Translation: CASSEVDRVEKLFF.

This chain connects TRBV11-2 to TRBJ2-3; D may be TRBD1 (5 bases). The CDR3 extends over 13 amino acids. V was trimmed by 1 base and J by 7 bases, leaving 9 bases between them. Germline V lookup: CDR1 SGHAT, CDR2 FQNNGV. CDR3 region: CASSLGRVNTQYF. For the CDR3, the DNA is TGTGCCAGCAGCTTAGGCAGGGTGAATACGCAGTATTTT.

This clonotype was detected many times. The J gene is TRBJ2-7, the V gene TRBV11-2, with D perhaps TRBD1 (6 bases). Germline CDR1 and CDR2: SGHAT and FQNNGV. The CDR3 is made up of 14 amino acids. V dropped 7 bases and J dropped 8 bases, with 21 bases sitting between them. CDR3 loop: CASNPAQGRYKQYF. CDR3 DNA: TGTGCCAGCAACCCGGCACAGGGTAGGTACAAGCAGTACTTC.

This clonotype has at least ten counts. This chain links TRBV2 with TRBJ2-2; the D is unclear. The CDR3 runs to 14 residues. V dropped 8 bases and J dropped 0 bases, with 10 bases sitting between them. Germline CDR1 is SNHLY and CDR2 is FYNNEI. CDR3 bases: TGTGCCAGCTTTTGGGTTTCGAACACCGGGGAGCTGTTTTTT. It encodes CASFWVSNTGELFF.

This clonotype is a singleton in its sample. This chain joins TRBV20-1 and TRBJ2-1; possible D gene TRBD2, 6 bases. Per the germline V gene, CDR1 is DFQATT and CDR2 is SNEGSKA (reference sequence). V dropped 3 bases and J dropped 8 bases, with 17 bases sitting between them. The CDR3 is made up of 14 amino acids. The CDR3: CSASRTGAVYEQFF. In DNA, the CDR3 is TGCAGTGCTAGTCGAACGGGAGCGGTCTATGAGCAGTTCTTC.

In its sample, this clonotype was seen a few times. The CDR3 reads CASSSVAEQFF. Written as DNA, the CDR3 is TGTGCCAGCAGCTCAGTAGCGGAGCAGTTCTTC. The chain couples TRBV7-2 to TRBJ2-1; possibly TRBD2 for D (5 bases). CDR1 is SGHTA, CDR2 FQGNSA, per germline. Trimming cost V 4 bases and J 10 bases, with 8 bases left between them. CDR3 length equals 11 residues.

With respect to this clonotype: The conserved closing phenylalanine or tryptophan is absent in this CDR3, likely reflecting a read error. This chain links TRBV20-1 with TRBJ2-7; 7 bases map to TRBD1. This CDR3 is 13 amino acids long. Unmatched junction bases numbered 7, after V lost 3 bases and J lost 5 bases. The V gene's germline CDR1 is DFQATT and CDR2 SNEGSKA (reference sequence). The CDR3 coding sequence is TGCAGTGCTAGCTACGACAGGGCGGACGAGCAGTACCTC. This sequence encodes CSASYDRADEQYL.

This clonotype was picked up many times. The rearrangement uses TRBV20-1 and TRBJ1-4; 7 bases map to TRBD1. Unmatched junction bases numbered 2, after V lost 4 bases and J lost 3 bases. The CDR3 sequence is 13 residues long. The germline CDR1 and CDR2 sequences are DFQATT and SNEGSKA (reference sequence). The CDR3 spells CSAKDRPNEKLFF. Written as DNA, the CDR3 is TGCAGTGCTAAGGACAGGCCTAATGAAAAACTGTTTTTT.

This clonotype was observed at least ten times. The chain links TRBV28 to TRBJ1-1; 10 nucleotides align to TRBD1. Germline CDR1 and CDR2: MDHEN and SYDVKM. The V and J ends lost 7 bases and 4 bases, in that order; junction bases with no gene match: 3. CDR3 length: 13 residues. CDR3 in DNA: TGTGCCAGCACCGGGACAGGGGCCACTGAAGCTTTCTTT. Residues: CASTGTGATEAFF.

This clonotype occurred a few times. The chain is built from TRBV14 and TRBJ2-6, with D uncertain. This CDR3 comprises 15 residues. Germline CDR1 reads SGHDN; CDR2 reads FVKESK. The V end was cut by 4 bases, the J end by 0 bases, with 7 bases between. The CDR3 sequence: CASSPFTSGANVLTF. CDR3 in DNA: TGTGCCAGCAGCCCCTTTACCTCTGGGGCCAACGTCCTGACTTTC.

The table lists this clonotype with many counts. The chain employs TRBV20-1 and TRBJ2-1; 12 bases align to TRBD2. V shed 3 bases and J 6 bases; nucleotides not matched to a gene: 9. The CDR3 covers 16 residues. Germline-derived CDR1 and CDR2 are DFQATT and SNEGSKA (reference sequence). The CDR3 spells CSASQTSGSSGNEQFF. In DNA, the CDR3 is TGCAGTGCTAGCCAGACTAGCGGGAGTTCTGGCAATGAGCAGTTCTTC.

This clonotype was observed a handful of times. V is TRBV5-4 and J is TRBJ2-3; no definite D call. Germline CDR1 is SGHNT and CDR2 is YYREEE (reference sequence). V lost 0 bases and J lost 6, with 8 bases in between. This CDR3 is built from 13 residues. The CDR3 region has the DNA TGTGCCAGCAGCTTGGGGCAGGTTGATACGCAGTATTTT. Its protein product is CASSLGQVDTQYF.